Detailed here is one T cell receptor (beta chain). Libraries were prepared by immunoSEQ multiplex PCR; TCRdb keeps only in-frame clonotypes and omits some of them. The sample includes some 200,000 clones, about 93% seen only once; the top ten take approximately 1.5%. The sample is drawn from a study of control samples from healthy donors and cancer patients. Germline CDR1 and CDR2: SGHAT and FQDESV (reference sequence). The CDR3 is 15 residues long. This rearrangement joins TRBV11-1 to TRBJ2-7; D gene unclear. The end of the DNA is better explained by TRBJ2-5, so the J call may be wrong. Sequencing input: blood. The sequence was obtained from a man aged 18 to 30 in good health. CDR3 sequence reads: CASSLDGLYQETQYF. CDR3 in DNA: TGTGCCAGCAGCTTAGATGGTTTATACCAAGAGACCCAGTACTTC.